This T cell receptor beta chain was documented in a study of identical twins. This clonotype was detected a few times. Healthy Caucasians were all of the donors. The V end was cut by 1 base, the J end by 2 bases, with 12 bases between. CDR3 length equals 15 residues. Germline CDR1 reads DFQATT; CDR2 reads SNEGSKA (reference sequence). Addition of a universal primer site occurred through template switching, and cDNA carried unique molecular identifiers. Each CDR3 protein gets one entry after TCRdb re-called the 5' RACE reads with MiXCR. The data contain 250,000 to 300,000 distinct CDR3 sequences, 9.5% of them singletons. In addition, the sample was reused for a study of yellow fever vaccine responses in identical twins.

The chain employs TRBV20-1 and TRBJ2-1, with D possibly matching TRBD2 (5 bases). The TCR comes from a woman between 18 and 30 years old in good health. The sample was CD8+ T cells sorted from blood. The CDR3 DNA is TGCAGTGCTAGAGCACAGAGCGGTCCCTACAATGAGCAGTTCTTC. This translates into CSARAQSGPYNEQFF.